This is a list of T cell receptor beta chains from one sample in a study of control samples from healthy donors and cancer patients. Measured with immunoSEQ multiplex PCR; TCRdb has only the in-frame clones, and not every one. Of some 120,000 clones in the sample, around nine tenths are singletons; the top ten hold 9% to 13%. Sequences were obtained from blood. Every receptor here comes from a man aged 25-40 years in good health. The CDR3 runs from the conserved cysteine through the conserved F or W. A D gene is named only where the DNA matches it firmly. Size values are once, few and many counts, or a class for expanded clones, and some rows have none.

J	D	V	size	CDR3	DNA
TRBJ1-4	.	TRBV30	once	CAWSDGGGKKLFF	TGTGCCTGGAGTGATGGGGGCGGAAAAAAACTGTTTTTT
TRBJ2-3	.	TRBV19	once	CASSKGLLPDTQYF	TGTGCCAGTAGTAAGGGACTCCTCCCAGATACGCAGTATTTT
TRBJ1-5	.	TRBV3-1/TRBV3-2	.	CASSQAGINQPQHF	TGTGCCAGCAGCCAGGCAGGTATCAATCAGCCCCAGCATTTT
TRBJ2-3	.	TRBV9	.	CASSSDRITDTQYF	TGTGCCAGCAGCTCCGACAGGATCACAGATACGCAGTATTTT
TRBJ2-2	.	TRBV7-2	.	CASSLNQGTGELFF	TGTGCCAGCAGCTTGAACCAGGGAACCGGGGAGCTGTTTTTT
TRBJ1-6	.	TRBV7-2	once	CASSPGMLTASPLHF	TGTGCCAGCAGCCCCGGCATGCTGACTGCTTCACCCCTCCACTTT
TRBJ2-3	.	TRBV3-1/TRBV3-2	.	CASSQFQGPQDTQYF	TGTGCCAGCAGCCAATTTCAGGGGCCACAAGATACGCAGTATTTT
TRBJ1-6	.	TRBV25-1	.	CASSEYQGLESPLHF	TGTGCCAGCAGTGAATATCAGGGGCTGGAATCACCCCTCCACTTT
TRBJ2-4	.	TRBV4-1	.	CASSQAGPGKGNIQYF	TGCGCCAGCAGCCAAGCGGGCCCCGGTAAAGGAAACATTCAGTACTTC
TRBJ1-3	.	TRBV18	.	CASSPPSRRGTIYF	TGTGCCAGCTCACCACCGAGCCGAAGGGGCACCATATATTTT
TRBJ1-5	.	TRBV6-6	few	CASSYAAGNQPQHF	TGTGCCAGCAGTTACGCGGCAGGGAATCAGCCCCAGCATTTT
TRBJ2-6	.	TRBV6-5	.	CASRQGYSGANVLTF	TGTGCCAGCAGACAGGGCTACTCTGGGGCCAACGTCCTGACTTTC
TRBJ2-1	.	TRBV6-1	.	CASSESSRLIRNEQFF	TGTGCCAGCAGTGAATCGTCCAGGTTAATTCGCAATGAGCAGTTCTTC